The 30 T cell receptor beta chains reported below all come from one sample, sequenced in a study of T cells in Graves' hyperthyroidism and ophthalmopathy. Amplification of TCR beta CDR3 regions used RNA as the template. TCR CDR3 underwent first-round RT-PCR with the HTBI primer set. TCRdb reprocessed the multiplex PCR reads via MiXCR and lists one record per CDR3 protein. The table shows 500,000 to 600,000 distinct CDR3 sequences, with under 60% occurring only once. Source material: peripheral blood or thyroid tissue (not recorded which). The receptors come from an adult woman with Graves' disease, either hyperthyroidism or ophthalmopathy (not recorded which).

This clonotype has ten or more counts. The DNA of the CDR3 is TGTGCCAGCAGTTGGGGACACGGGGGTCACTATGGCTACACCTTC. Its translation: CASSWGHGGHYGYTF. This rearrangement joins TRBV27 to TRBJ1-2; TRBD1 might be the D (6 bases). Germline CDR1 MNHEY, CDR2 SMNVEV (reference sequence). The V end was cut by 4 bases, the J end by 3 bases, with 15 bases between. This CDR3 has 15 amino acids.

Regarding this clonotype: The conserved closing phenylalanine or tryptophan is absent in this CDR3, likely reflecting a read error. The DNA is omitted, as the CDR3 cannot be located on it reliably, and the CDR3 follows TCRdb's listing. The V and J genes are TRBV19 and TRBJ1-1. Germline loops: CDR1 LNHDA, CDR2 SQIVND (reference sequence). The CDR3 has 9 residues if both end residues are counted. CDR3 residues: CASSPTEFS.

This rearrangement joins TRBV10-3 to TRBJ2-2, with D possibly matching TRBD1 (6 bases). This CDR3 has 13 amino acids. Germline CDR1 is ENHRY and CDR2 is SYGVKD. Trimming pared 5 bases from V and 8 bases from J, leaving 12 bases between. The CDR3 sequence: CAISSRGTGELFF. Written as DNA, the CDR3 is TGTGCCATCAGTTCCAGGGGAACAGGGGAGCTGTTTTTT.

This clonotype appeared many times. The J gene is TRBJ1-2, the V gene TRBV7-9; 12 positions match TRBD1. The J segment lost 5 bases and the V segment lost 5 bases, leaving 9 bases of the junction unmatched. Germline V CDR1 and CDR2: SEHNR, FQNEAQ (reference sequence). The CDR3 sequence is 16 residues long. The CDR3 sequence is CASSLKPGQGAYGYTF. The CDR3 DNA reads as TGTGCCAGCAGCCTCAAACCGGGACAGGGGGCATATGGCTACACCTTC. The variable domain in full, with the rest retrieved from reference TRBV7-9 and TRBJ1-2, is DTGVSQNPRHKITKRGQNVTFRCDPISEHNRLYWYRQTLGQGPEFLTYFQNEAQLEKSRLLSDRFSAERPKGSFSTLEIQRTEQGDSAMYLCASSLKPGQGAYGYTFGSGTRLTVV.

This clonotype was recorded many times. The chain has TRBV2 and TRBJ1-4; D ambiguous. Per the germline V gene, CDR1 is SNHLY and CDR2 is FYNNEI. Trimming took 8 bases from V and 8 from J, leaving 15 bases between them. This CDR3 is built from 13 residues. This chain's CDR3 is CASLYVGEEKLFF. CDR3 nucleotide sequence: TGTGCCAGCCTATACGTTGGGGAAGAAAAACTGTTTTTT.

In its sample, this clonotype was seen a few times. The V and J genes are TRBV10-3 and TRBJ1-2, with a possible D match to TRBD1 (6 bases). Per the germline V gene, CDR1 is ENHRY and CDR2 is SYGVKD. V shed 4 bases and J shed 7 bases, with 10 bases lying between them. The CDR3 loop spans 12 amino acids. The DNA for the CDR3 is TGTGCCATCAGTGTGGGGGGCAGTGGCTACACCTTC. Protein product: CAISVGGSGYTF.

This chain links TRBV24-1 with TRBJ2-2; D not resolved. The V end lost 4 bases, the J end lost 10 bases, and 15 bases lay between the germline ends. CDR1 KGHDR and CDR2 SFDVKD come from the germline V gene. CDR3 length equals 14 residues. Here the CDR3 reads CATSDTNVVEELFF. CDR3 bases: TGTGCCACCAGTGACACCAACGTTGTGGAGGAGCTGTTTTTT.

Many counts were recorded for this clonotype. The J gene is TRBJ1-6, the V gene TRBV5-1; 12 nucleotides match TRBD1. From germline, CDR1 is SGHRS and CDR2 YFSETQ. The junction had 3 bases not matched to a gene; V was cut back by 1 base and J by 7 bases. The CDR3 consists of 16 residues. The CDR3 spells CASSLWDRGRNSPLHF. The CDR3 DNA is TGCGCCAGCAGCTTGTGGGACAGGGGGCGGAATTCACCCCTCCACTTT. The entire variable domain, with the rest obtained from reference TRBV5-1 and TRBJ1-6, is as follows: KAGVTQTPRYLIKTRGQQVTLSCSPISGHRSVSWYQQTPGQGLQFLFEYFSETQRNKGNFPGRFSGRQFSNSRSEMNVSTLELGDSALYLCASSLWDRGRNSPLHFGNGTRLTVT.

The chain uses TRBV7-2 and TRBJ1-2, with 7 bases fitting TRBD1. Trimming cost V 5 bases and J 12 bases; bases outside gene matches: 12. The length of the CDR3 is 13 residues. Per germline, CDR1 SGHTA and CDR2 FQGNSA. CDR3 nucleotide sequence: TGTGCCAGCAGCAATAGGGACAGACAAGGAAACACCTTC. Amino acids: CASSNRDRQGNTF.

The chain links TRBV20-1 to TRBJ1-2; possible D gene TRBD1, 6 bases. Trimming cost V 6 bases and J 0 bases, with 11 bases left between them. CDR3 length equals 13 residues. The germline V gene has CDR1 DFQATT and CDR2 SNEGSKA (reference sequence). In DNA form, the CDR3 reads TGCAGTGCCAACCGGGACACTAACTATGGCTACACCTTC. This encodes CSANRDTNYGYTF.

The chain has TRBV9 and TRBJ2-2; 8 bases map to TRBD2. V gave up 4 bases and J gave up 1 base; unmatched junction bases: 6. CDR3 length: 16 amino acids. From germline, CDR1 is SGDLS and CDR2 YYNGEE. The CDR3 nucleotides read TGTGCCAGCAGCCCCGAACTAGCGGAGAACACCGGGGAGCTGTTTTTT. It specifies CASSPELAENTGELFF.

The chain links TRBV24-1 to TRBJ2-7; 8 bases agree with TRBD1. Trimming removed 7 bases from V and 3 bases from J; junction bases left unmatched: 7. CDR1 KGHDR and CDR2 SFDVKD come from the germline V gene. The CDR3 has 14 residues. This CDR3 reads CATSPRDRNYEQYF. CDR3 bases: TGTGCCACCAGCCCTAGGGACAGGAACTACGAGCAGTACTTC.

In this sample, this clonotype turned up a few times. The V and J genes are TRBV25-1 and TRBJ1-2; tentative D call: TRBD1 (6 bases). Between the trimmed V and J ends, which lost 6 bases and 5 bases, there was a span of 16 bases. This CDR3 contains 14 residues. In germline, CDR1 is MGHDK, CDR2 SYGVNS. The CDR3 protein is CASRSRGTPYGYTF. As DNA, the CDR3 is TGTGCCAGCAGGTCGAGGGGGACCCCATATGGCTACACCTTC.

This clonotype occurred many times. This chain links TRBV29-1 with TRBJ1-1; 7 nucleotides agree with TRBD1. In germline, CDR1 is SQVTM, CDR2 ANQGSEA. V gave up 0 bases and J gave up 4 bases; unmatched junction bases: 2. The CDR3 contains 13 residues. CDR3 region: CSVEDRGTTEAFF. The DNA for the CDR3 is TGCAGCGTTGAAGACAGGGGGACCACTGAAGCTTTCTTT. The full variable domain, in which reference TRBV29-1 and TRBJ1-1 provide the parts outside the CDR3, is SAVISQKPSRDICQRGTSLTIQCQVDSQVTMMFWYRQQPGQSLTLIATANQGSEATYESGFVIDKFPISRPNLTFSTLTVSNMSPEDSSIYLCSVEDRGTTEAFFGQGTRLTVV.

This clonotype has only one observation. This chain links TRBV6-4 with TRBJ2-2; D gene unclear. The CDR3 length is 16 residues. The germline CDR1 and CDR2 sequences are MRHNA and SNTAGT. Trimming left V 3 bases short and J 3 bases short, with 14 bases between. CDR3 coding DNA: TGTGCCAGCAGTGATTCCGGTAGGATTCACACCGGGGAGCTGTTTTTT. Translating it yields CASSDSGRIHTGELFF.

This clonotype showed up many times. The rearrangement links TRBV12-3 or TRBV12-4 to TRBJ1-4, with TRBD1 as a possible D gene (5 bases). This CDR3 contains 13 residues. Trimming pared 7 bases from V and 8 bases from J, leaving 14 bases between. The CDR3 reads CASTVSRGEKLFF. The CDR3 DNA sequence: TGTGCCAGCACGGTCTCCCGGGGGGAAAAACTGTTTTTT.

The chain couples TRBV24-1 to TRBJ1-2; possible D gene TRBD1, 6 bases. V was cut by 7 bases and J by 8 bases, with 25 bases left in between. Germline V gene sequence: CDR1 KGHDR, CDR2 SFDVKD. The CDR3 spans 16 residues. CDR3 loop: CATRESGHGGFQGYTF. CDR3 sequence (DNA): TGTGCCACCAGGGAATCGGGACACGGGGGCTTTCAAGGCTACACCTTC.

This clonotype showed up just a few times. The genes are TRBV5-5 and TRBJ2-2; tentatively, D is TRBD1 (6 bases). V was pared by 3 bases and J by 6 bases, with 15 bases between. The CDR3 is 15 amino acids. The germline V gene encodes CDR1 SGHKS and CDR2 YYEKEE (reference sequence). CDR3 in DNA: TGTGCCAGCAGCTCACCACAGGGTGGGGCCGGGGAGCTGTTTTTT. Translating gives CASSSPQGGAGELFF.

The rearrangement links TRBV2 to TRBJ1-2, with D tentatively TRBD1 (5 bases). The CDR3 has 14 amino acids. The V end was cut by 6 bases, the J end by 9 bases, with 20 bases between. Germline CDR1 and CDR2: SNHLY and FYNNEI. Here the CDR3 reads CASRERTWGVRYTF. The CDR3, as DNA: TGTGCCAGCAGGGAAAGGACCTGGGGGGTTCGCTACACCTTC.

This clonotype was seen a handful of times. The J gene is TRBJ2-7, the V gene TRBV2; a possible D gene is TRBD1 (6 bases). The germline V and J ends were trimmed by 8 bases and 0 bases, with 8 bases remaining between them. The germline CDR1 and CDR2 sequences are SNHLY and FYNNEI. The CDR3 contains 12 residues. CDR3 nucleotides: TGTGCCAGCGGACAGCGCTCCTACGAGCAGTACTTC. Translated: CASGQRSYEQYF.

The chain links TRBV7-9 to TRBJ2-5; D is perhaps TRBD2 (7 bases). Germline values: CDR1 SEHNR, CDR2 FQNEAQ (reference sequence). Trimming took 6 bases from V and 2 from J, leaving 19 bases between them. The CDR3 totals 16 residues. CDR3 residues: CASSPPPGGTQETQYF. DNA for the CDR3: TGTGCCAGCAGTCCTCCCCCGGGGGGCACGCAAGAGACCCAGTACTTC.

This clonotype has a count of ten or more. The chain carries TRBV12-3 or TRBV12-4 and TRBJ2-7, with a tentative D call TRBD2 (5 bases). V shed 6 bases and J shed 4 bases, with 10 bases lying between them. The CDR3 is 12 amino acids. The CDR3 sequence: CASSRAEYEQYF. The CDR3 DNA reads as TGTGCCAGCAGCAGAGCGGAGTACGAGCAGTACTTC.

At least ten counts were recorded for this clonotype. The chain combines TRBV20-1 with TRBJ1-1, with 12 bases fitting TRBD1. CDR1 and CDR2 (germline): DFQATT, SNEGSKA (reference sequence). Trimming removed 1 base from V and 5 bases from J; junction bases left unmatched: 8. The CDR3 is 16 residues long. The chain's CDR3 is CSARVIPGQGATEAFF. The CDR3 bases are TGCAGTGCTAGAGTTATACCGGGACAGGGGGCGACTGAAGCTTTCTTT.

This chain joins TRBV2 and TRBJ2-5; D gene ambiguous. Germline lookup yields CDR1 SNHLY and CDR2 FYNNEI. The CDR3 has 14 amino acids. Trimming left V 6 bases short and J 2 bases short, with 13 bases between. In nucleotides, the CDR3 is TGTGCCAGCAGAGACGGAACCCTACAAGAGACCCAGTACTTC. This codes for CASRDGTLQETQYF.

J is TRBJ1-2 and V is TRBV6-6; TRBD1 aligns across 9 bases. CDR3 length: 14 amino acids. Trimming at V came to 2 bases and at J to 4 bases, leaving 2 bases not matched to a gene. The germline V gene has CDR1 MNHNY and CDR2 SVGAGI (reference sequence). CDR3: CASSYGTGFYGYTF. CDR3 nucleotide sequence: TGTGCCAGCAGTTACGGGACAGGGTTCTATGGCTACACCTTC.

V is TRBV29-1 and J is TRBJ2-1; D ambiguous. V dropped 5 bases and J dropped 3 bases, with 8 bases sitting between them. Per the germline V gene, CDR1 is SQVTM and CDR2 is ANQGSEA. The CDR3 length is 12 residues. CDR3 nucleotides: TGCAGCGTTTTGGGGAACTACAATGAGCAGTTCTTC. As protein: CSVLGNYNEQFF.

This sequence joins TRBV29-1 and TRBJ2-5, with 8 bases aligning to TRBD1. The junction had 10 bases not matched to a gene; V was cut back by 6 bases and J by 7 bases. This CDR3 is built from 13 residues. Looked up from germline, CDR1 is SQVTM and CDR2 is ANQGSEA. The CDR3 here is CSVLQGARGTQYF. CDR3 DNA sequence: TGCAGCGTCCTCCAGGGGGCGAGGGGGACCCAGTACTTC.

This clonotype was counted a few times. The V gene is TRBV25-1, the J gene TRBJ2-7; 7 nucleotides align to TRBD1. The germline V gene encodes CDR1 MGHDK and CDR2 SYGVNS. The CDR3 extends over 13 amino acids. CDR3 region: CGAEGAGSYEQYF. The CDR3 bases are TGTGGCGCAGAGGGGGCAGGGTCCTACGAGCAGTACTTC.

This clonotype was counted once. The gene calls are TRBV29-1 and TRBJ1-1, with unresolved D. V was shortened by 8 bases and J by 3 bases, with 16 bases between the two germline ends. Germline assignment: CDR1 SQVTM and CDR2 ANQGSEA. The CDR3 is 13 amino acids. The CDR3 bases are TGCAGCAGCCCGGACGGGGAGGACACTGAAGCTTTCTTT. Translation gives CSSPDGEDTEAFF.

The V gene is TRBV5-4, the J gene TRBJ1-1; D is ambiguous. The length of the CDR3 is 11 residues. Trimming removed 0 bases from V and 12 bases from J, with 9 bases in between. CDR1 is SGHNT, CDR2 YYREEE, per germline (reference sequence). The CDR3 DNA follows: TGTGCCAGCAGCTTGGGGATGGGAACTTTCTTT. The encoded protein is CASSLGMGTFF.